One T cell receptor (beta chain) is described in this entry. This clonotype was seen repeatedly, ten times or more. Its antigen is unknown. Base-call qualities are not available, and no considerably larger clone is one nucleotide away. This record comes from a study of regulatory T cells in long-lasting Graves disease (dated by TCRdb to the early 2020s). With regard to the full study: Newly diagnosed Graves' disease patients had taken antithyroid drugs for less than 3 months. This study used TCR sequencing and RNA sequencing of peripheral blood to compare persistent Graves' disease patients against newly diagnosed Graves' disease patients. The study took place in China and was registered as a clinical trial. A total of approximately 35 samples underwent TCR sequencing: about 13 from persistent and about 20 from newly diagnosed Graves' disease patients.

General study outcomes and caveats: Peripheral blood alone was examined, since thyroid tissue, which constituted the primary lesion, could not be accessed. Only the TCR beta chain was sequenced and analyzed. As a limitation, the authors acknowledged that the small sample size may reduce accuracy. Persistent disease showed preferential use of TRBV28, TRBJ1-2 and TRBJ2-5, whereas newly diagnosed disease favored TRBV20-1 and TRBJ2-1. More public clonotypes were shared among persistent patients (around 2,600) than among newly diagnosed patients (966). Persistent Graves' disease patients showed lower TCR Shannon entropy and fewer highly expanded clones than newly diagnosed patients, suggesting clonal expansion.

Library creation used multiplex PCR. Sequenced using an Illumina HiSeq 4000. iRepertoire HTBI primers and Arm-PCR amplification of CDR3 regions were used to construct TCR beta libraries. PCR products were gel purified before sequencing. As for the authors' bioinformatics: A total of some 65 TRBV and under 15 TRBJ segments were identified across samples and were used for gene usage analysis of CDR3 amino acid clonotypes. Filtered high-quality paired reads were merged into contigs using COPE and FqMerger. BLAST was used to align contigs to IMGT TRBV, TRBD and TRBJ reference genes, and CDR3 was defined according to IMGT. Highly expanded clones were defined as clonotypes with a frequency above 0.1%. Shannon entropy was used to measure repertoire diversity, and the Gini coefficient was used to measure V-J evenness. A clonotype was considered public if more than one individual shared it. The public reads were reanalyzed by TCRdb: fastp trimming at Q25, MiXCR alignment, in-frame beta chains only. Rows merge per CDR3 protein into single entries with the most common DNA and genes. None of the V and J calls come from the authors' own analysis; TCRdb made them. The sample profile shows approximately 560,000 distinct CDR3 sequences; roughly 15% of them were found once. Clones ranked in the top ten supply 9.5% to 15% of the sample.

The germline V gene provides CDR1 SGDLS and CDR2 YYNGEE. For this chain, trimming is 0 bases at the V end and 4 bases at the J end, and the number of junction bases without a gene match is 2. The CDR3 runs 15 residues from the cysteine to the phenylalanine. Of the read, only the CDR3 DNA is kept; its 45 bases are in frame from base 1. The time point label, as the study defines it: newly diagnosed GD, antithyroid drugs for less than 3 months. For both TCR sequencing and RNA sequencing, RNA was extracted from PBMCs in TRIzol. Graves' disease was diagnosed according to American Thyroid Association guidelines. Patients for the study were recruited at an endocrinology department in Xi'an, China. From each patient, 7.5 to 10 milliliters of peripheral blood was collected into an EDTA anticoagulant tube. Ficoll Paque Plus density gradient separation was used to isolate PBMCs, and no further T cell sorting was performed. An Agilent 2100 Bioanalyzer and agarose gel were used to check RNA quality, while a NanoDrop 2000 measured RNA concentration.

The same data also contributed to another study, on T cells in Graves' hyperthyroidism and ophthalmopathy. Drawing on the second study: Graves' hyperthyroidism was defined as stable when no progression to ophthalmopathy occurred over 18 months of follow-up. Hyperthyroidism patients were newly diagnosed, had a disease duration of under 2 months, and were aged 18 to 65 years. Patients with uncontrolled infections, other autoimmune diseases, pregnancy or lactation were excluded. Diagnoses relied on clinical symptoms, serum thyroxine and TRAb, thyroid ultrasound and orbital computed tomography. For the first round of RT-PCR on the TCR CDR3, the HTBI primer set was used together with the Qiagen OneStep RT-PCR kit. Most expanded thyroid clonotypes (frequency above 0.001) were also detected in blood, a finding suggesting that blood repertoires may reflect thyroid immune responses. In cross-validation, a model built on a 13 V-J signature told ophthalmopathy apart from stable hyperthyroidism with less than 90% sensitivity and about 81% specificity, and in testing the same model reached 80%/75%. In validation, the model predicted progression to ophthalmopathy a median of approximately 6.6 months before onset, with roughly 70% sensitivity and just under 75% specificity. To identify TCR V-J signatures that set the groups apart, the researchers used a discovery cohort of about a hundred patients, made up of approximately 43 with Graves' ophthalmopathy and around 58 with stable Graves' hyperthyroidism. Whether ophthalmopathy could be predicted prospectively was tested in an independent validation cohort made up of 18 to 20 hyperthyroidism patients plus 17 patients who later progressed to ophthalmopathy. The 100 discovery patients were divided at random into training and test sets in a 7:3 ratio. In addition, the study compared T-cell repertoires in thyroid tissue and in blood from about 6 Graves' hyperthyroidism patients. Once sampling was done, hyperthyroidism patients were given methimazole at a starting dose of 30 mg daily, whereas ophthalmopathy patients were given high-dose intravenous methylprednisolone. Libraries were constructed in a second round of multiplex PCR, after which size selection and purification were carried out. The libraries were sequenced on an Illumina HiSeq2000 using paired-end 100 bp reads. SOAPnuke was used to process the raw data, with reads discarded if the reads contained adapters or uncalled bases, had a mean Phred below 15, or lacked an exact constant-primer or identifier match. COPE v1.2.5 was used to merge the high-quality paired reads, and each unique nucleotide sequence was defined as a clonotype. Clonotypes were aligned to IMGT TRBV, TRBD and TRBJ reference segments using MiTCR v1.1. The analysis was restricted to V-J combinations with a frequency above 0.0001, which together covered 99% to 99.2% of the repertoires. The TCS score was defined as F50 (clonal expansion) divided by E x V (chaos), with BLOSUM62-based TCRdist calculated between CDR3 peptides within each V-J. Welch's t-statistics and random forest reduced around 550 V-J features to under 15, which were used in a naive Bayes classifier (R e1071). Sample size was not statistically predetermined, and investigators were not blinded to group allocation. The paper reports TCR Vbeta CDR3 sequencing of more than 120 peripheral blood samples: 40 to 45 ophthalmopathy, roughly 80 hyperthyroidism and 17 progressor patients.

This specimen consisted of peripheral blood mononuclear cells (PBMCs), obtained at new diagnosis, from a patient treated with antithyroid drugs. This TCR came from a man between 18 and 35 years old with Graves disease. Donor details come from another sample of the same person, matched by shared clones. The chain is encoded by TRBV9 joined to TRBJ2-5, with 11 bases aligning to TRBD2. The CDR3: CASSVGLAGGETQYF. The DNA reads TGTGCCAGCAGCGTAGGCCTAGCGGGAGGAGAGACCCAGTACTTC.